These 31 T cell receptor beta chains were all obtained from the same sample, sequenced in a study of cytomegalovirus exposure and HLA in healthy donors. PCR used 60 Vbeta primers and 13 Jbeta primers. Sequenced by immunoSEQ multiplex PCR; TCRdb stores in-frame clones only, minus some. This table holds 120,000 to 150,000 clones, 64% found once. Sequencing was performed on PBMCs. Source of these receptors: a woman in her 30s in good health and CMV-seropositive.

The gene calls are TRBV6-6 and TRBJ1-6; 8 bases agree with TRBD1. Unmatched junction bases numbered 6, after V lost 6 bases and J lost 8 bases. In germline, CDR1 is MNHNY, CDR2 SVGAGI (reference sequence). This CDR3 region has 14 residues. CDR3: CASSQDRGDSPLHF. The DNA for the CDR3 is TGTGCCAGCAGCCAAGACAGGGGCGATTCACCCCTCCACTTT.

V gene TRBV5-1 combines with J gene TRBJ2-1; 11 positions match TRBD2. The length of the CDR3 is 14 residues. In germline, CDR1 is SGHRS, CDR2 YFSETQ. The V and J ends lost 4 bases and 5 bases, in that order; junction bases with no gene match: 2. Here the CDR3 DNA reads TGCGCCAGCAGCGCGGGACTAGCGGACAATGAGCAGTTCTTC. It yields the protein CASSAGLADNEQFF.

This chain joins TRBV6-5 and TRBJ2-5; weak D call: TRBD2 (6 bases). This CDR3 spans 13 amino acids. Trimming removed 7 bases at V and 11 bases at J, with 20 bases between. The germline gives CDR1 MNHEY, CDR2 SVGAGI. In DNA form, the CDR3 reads TGTGCCAGCAACGCGCATCCCCCGGGAGAGCAGTACTTC. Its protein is CASNAHPPGEQYF.

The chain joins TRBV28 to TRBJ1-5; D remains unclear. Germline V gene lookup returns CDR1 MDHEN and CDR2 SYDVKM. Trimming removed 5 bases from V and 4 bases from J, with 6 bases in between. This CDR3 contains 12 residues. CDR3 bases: TGTGCCAGCAGTCCCAATAATCAGCCCCAGCATTTT. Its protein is CASSPNNQPQHF.

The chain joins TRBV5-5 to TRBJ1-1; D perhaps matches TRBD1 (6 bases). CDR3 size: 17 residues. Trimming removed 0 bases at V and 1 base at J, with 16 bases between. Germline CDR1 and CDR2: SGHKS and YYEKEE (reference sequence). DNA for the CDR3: TGTGCCAGCAGCTTGGCAGGGGTTGGTGTGGCGAACACTGAAGCTTTCTTT. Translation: CASSLAGVGVANTEAFF. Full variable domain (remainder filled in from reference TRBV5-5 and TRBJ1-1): DAGVTQSPTHLIKTRGQQVTLRCSPISGHKSVSWYQQVLGQGPQFIFQYYEKEERGRGNFPDRFSARQFPNYSSELNVNALLLGDSALYLCASSLAGVGVANTEAFFGQGTRLTVV.

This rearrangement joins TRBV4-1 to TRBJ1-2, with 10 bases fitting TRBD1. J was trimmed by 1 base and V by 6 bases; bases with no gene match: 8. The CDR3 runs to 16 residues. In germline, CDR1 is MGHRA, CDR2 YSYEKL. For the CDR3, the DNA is TGCGCCAGCAGTCGACAGGGGGCGAACTTTAACTATGGCTACACCTTC. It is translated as CASSRQGANFNYGYTF.

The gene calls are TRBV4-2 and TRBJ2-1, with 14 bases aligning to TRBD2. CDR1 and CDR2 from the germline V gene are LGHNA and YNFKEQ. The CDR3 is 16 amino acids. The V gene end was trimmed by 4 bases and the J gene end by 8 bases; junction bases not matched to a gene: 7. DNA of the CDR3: TGTGCCAGCAGCCTTGGGGGGACTAGCGGGAGCCATGAGCAGTTCTTC. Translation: CASSLGGTSGSHEQFF.

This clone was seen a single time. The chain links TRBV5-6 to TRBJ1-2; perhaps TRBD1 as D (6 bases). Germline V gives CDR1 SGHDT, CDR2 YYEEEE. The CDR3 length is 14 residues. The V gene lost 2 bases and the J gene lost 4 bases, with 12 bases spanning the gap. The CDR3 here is CASSLGTGIYGYTF. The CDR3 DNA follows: TGTGCCAGCAGCTTAGGCACAGGGATCTATGGCTACACCTTC.

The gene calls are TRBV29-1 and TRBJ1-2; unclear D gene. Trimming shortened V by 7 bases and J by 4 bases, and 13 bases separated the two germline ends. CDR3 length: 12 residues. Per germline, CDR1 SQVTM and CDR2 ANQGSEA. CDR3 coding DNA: TGCAGCGCGGGGTCGGCTCCCTATGGCTACACCTTC. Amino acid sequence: CSAGSAPYGYTF.

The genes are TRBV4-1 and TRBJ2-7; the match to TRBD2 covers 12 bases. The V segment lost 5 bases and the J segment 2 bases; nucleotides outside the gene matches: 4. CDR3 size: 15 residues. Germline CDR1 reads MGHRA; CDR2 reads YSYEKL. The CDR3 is CASSFRLAGAYEQYF. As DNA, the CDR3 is TGCGCCAGCAGCTTTCGACTAGCGGGGGCCTACGAGCAGTACTTC.

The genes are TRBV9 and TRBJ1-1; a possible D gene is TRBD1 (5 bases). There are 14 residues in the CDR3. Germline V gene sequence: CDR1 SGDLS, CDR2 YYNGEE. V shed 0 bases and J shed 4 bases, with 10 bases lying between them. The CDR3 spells CASSVEGEGTEAFF. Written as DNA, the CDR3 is TGTGCCAGCAGCGTAGAAGGGGAGGGCACTGAAGCTTTCTTT.

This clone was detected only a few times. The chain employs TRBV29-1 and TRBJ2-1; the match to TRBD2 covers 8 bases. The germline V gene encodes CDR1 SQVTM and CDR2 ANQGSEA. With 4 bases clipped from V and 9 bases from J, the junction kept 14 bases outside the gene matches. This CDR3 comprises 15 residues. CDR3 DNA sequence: TGCAGCGTTGTGTACGGGGGGGGACAACGTATTGAGCAGTTCTTC. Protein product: CSVVYGGGQRIEQFF.

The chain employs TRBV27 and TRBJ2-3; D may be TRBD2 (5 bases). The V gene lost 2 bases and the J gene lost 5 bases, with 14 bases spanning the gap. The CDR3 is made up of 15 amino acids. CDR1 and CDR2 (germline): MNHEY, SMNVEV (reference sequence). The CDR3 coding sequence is TGTGCCAGCAGTTTAATGAGTCACGGGATAGATACGCAGTATTTT. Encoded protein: CASSLMSHGIDTQYF.

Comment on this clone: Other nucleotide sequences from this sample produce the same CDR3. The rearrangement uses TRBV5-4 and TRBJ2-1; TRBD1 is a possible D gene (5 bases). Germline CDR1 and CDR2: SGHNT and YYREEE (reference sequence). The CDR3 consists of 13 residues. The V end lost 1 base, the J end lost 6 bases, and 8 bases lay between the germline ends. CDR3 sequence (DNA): TGTGCCAGCAGCTTGACGACAGCCAATGAGCAGTTCTTC. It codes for CASSLTTANEQFF. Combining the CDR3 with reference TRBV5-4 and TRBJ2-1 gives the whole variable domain ETGVTQSPTHLIKTRGQQVTLRCSSQSGHNTVSWYQQALGQGPQFIFQYYREEENGRGNFPPRFSGLQFPNYSSELNVNALELDDSALYLCASSLTTANEQFFGPGTRLTVL.

DNA for the CDR3: TGTGCCAGCAGCGGCCAGGGGTGGTCACCCCTCCACTTT. Its translation is CASSGQGWSPLHF. The chain couples TRBV9 to TRBJ1-6, with D possibly TRBD1 on 6 matching bases. Germline V gene lookup returns CDR1 SGDLS and CDR2 YYNGEE. Trimming left V 3 bases short and J 10 bases short, with 11 bases between. The CDR3 extends over 13 amino acids.

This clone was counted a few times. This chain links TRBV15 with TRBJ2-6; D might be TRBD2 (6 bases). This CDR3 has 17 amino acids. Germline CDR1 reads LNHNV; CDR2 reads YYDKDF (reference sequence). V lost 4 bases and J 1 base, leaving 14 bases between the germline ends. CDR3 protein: CATSKRALRSGANVLTF. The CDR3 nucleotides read TGTGCCACCAGCAAGCGGGCCTTGAGGTCTGGGGCCAACGTCCTGACTTTC.

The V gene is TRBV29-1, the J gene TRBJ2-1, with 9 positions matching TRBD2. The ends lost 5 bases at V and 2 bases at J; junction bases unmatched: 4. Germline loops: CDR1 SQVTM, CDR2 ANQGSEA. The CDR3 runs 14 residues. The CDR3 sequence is CSVRLAGAYNEQFF. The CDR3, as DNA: TGCAGCGTTAGGTTAGCGGGAGCCTACAATGAGCAGTTCTTC.

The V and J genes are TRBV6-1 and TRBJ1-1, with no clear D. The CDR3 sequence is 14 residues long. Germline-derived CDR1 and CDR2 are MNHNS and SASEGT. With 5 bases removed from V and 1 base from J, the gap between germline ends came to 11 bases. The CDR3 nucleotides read TGTGCCAGCAGTTTGGGAGCGTCGAACACTGAAGCTTTCTTT. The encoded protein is CASSLGASNTEAFF.

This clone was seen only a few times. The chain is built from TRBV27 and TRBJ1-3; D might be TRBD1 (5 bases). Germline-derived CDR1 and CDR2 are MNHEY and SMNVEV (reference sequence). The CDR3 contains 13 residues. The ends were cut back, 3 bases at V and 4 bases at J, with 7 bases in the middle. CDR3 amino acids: CASSFREGNTIYF. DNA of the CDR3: TGTGCCAGCAGTTTCAGGGAAGGAAACACCATATATTTT.

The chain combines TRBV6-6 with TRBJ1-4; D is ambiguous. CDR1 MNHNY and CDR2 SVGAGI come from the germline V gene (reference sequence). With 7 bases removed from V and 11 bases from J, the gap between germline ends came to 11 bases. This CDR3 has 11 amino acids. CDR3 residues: CASNEGVKLFF. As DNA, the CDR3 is TGTGCCAGCAATGAGGGCGTGAAACTGTTTTTT.

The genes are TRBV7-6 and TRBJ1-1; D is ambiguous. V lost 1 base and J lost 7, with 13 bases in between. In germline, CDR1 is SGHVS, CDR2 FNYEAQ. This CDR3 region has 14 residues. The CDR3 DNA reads TGTGCCAGCAGCTTAGAGTTTGCGTCTGGTGAAGCTTTCTTT. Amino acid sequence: CASSLEFASGEAFF.

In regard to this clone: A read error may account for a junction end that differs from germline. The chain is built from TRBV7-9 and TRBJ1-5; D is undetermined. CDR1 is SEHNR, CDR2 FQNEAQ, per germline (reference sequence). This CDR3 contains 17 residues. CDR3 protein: CSSSLGIGVNSNQPQHF. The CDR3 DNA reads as TGTTCCAGCAGCTTAGGTATCGGAGTTAATAGCAATCAGCCCCAGCATTTT.

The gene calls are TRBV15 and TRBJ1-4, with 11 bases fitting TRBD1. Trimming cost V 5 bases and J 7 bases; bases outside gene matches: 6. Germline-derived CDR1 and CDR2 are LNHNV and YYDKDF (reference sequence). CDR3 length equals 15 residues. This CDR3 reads CATSGRTGGGEKLFF. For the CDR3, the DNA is TGTGCCACCAGCGGCCGGACAGGGGGCGGTGAAAAACTGTTTTTT.

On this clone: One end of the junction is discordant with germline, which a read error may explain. CDR3 nucleotides: TGTGCCAGCAGAGAAGGGAGCTCTCAAACAGGTGAAGCTTTCTTT. Encoded protein: CASREGSSQTGEAFF. The chain is built from TRBV6-1 and TRBJ1-1, with D tentatively TRBD1 (5 bases). The CDR3 has 15 residues. Germline V CDR1 and CDR2: MNHNS, SASEGT.

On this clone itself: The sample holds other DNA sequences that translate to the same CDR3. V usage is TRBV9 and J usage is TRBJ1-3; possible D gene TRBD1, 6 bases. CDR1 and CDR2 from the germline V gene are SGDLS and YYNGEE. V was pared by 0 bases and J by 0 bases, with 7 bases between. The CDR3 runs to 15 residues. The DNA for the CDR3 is TGTGCCAGCAGCGTAGAGGGGGACTCTGGAAACACCATATATTTT. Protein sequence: CASSVEGDSGNTIYF.

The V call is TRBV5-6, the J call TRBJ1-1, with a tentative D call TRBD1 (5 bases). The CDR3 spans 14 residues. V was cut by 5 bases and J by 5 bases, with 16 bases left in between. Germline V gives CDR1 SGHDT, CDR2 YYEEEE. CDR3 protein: CASRSGGGGTEAFF. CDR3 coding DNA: TGTGCCAGCAGGTCAGGCGGGGGTGGGACTGAAGCTTTCTTT.

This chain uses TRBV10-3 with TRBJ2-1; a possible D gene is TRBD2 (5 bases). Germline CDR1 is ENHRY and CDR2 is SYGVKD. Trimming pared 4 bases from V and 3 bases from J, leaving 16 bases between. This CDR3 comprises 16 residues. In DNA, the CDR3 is TGTGCCATCAGTGGTCCTCCCAGCGGACGCTACAATGAGCAGTTCTTC. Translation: CAISGPPSGRYNEQFF.

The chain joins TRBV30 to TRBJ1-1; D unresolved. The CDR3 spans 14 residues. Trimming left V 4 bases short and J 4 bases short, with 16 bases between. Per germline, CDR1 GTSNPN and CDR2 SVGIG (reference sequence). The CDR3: CAWNPTLIVTEAFF. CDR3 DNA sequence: TGTGCCTGGAACCCGACACTGATTGTCACTGAAGCTTTCTTT.

DNA of the CDR3: TGTGCCAGCAGCTTACACGGATCCGGGACAGTGAACACTGAAGCTTTCTTT. Translated: CASSLHGSGTVNTEAFF. V is TRBV13 and J is TRBJ1-1; 7 bases match TRBD1. The CDR3 is made up of 17 amino acids. The V gene's germline CDR1 is PRHDT and CDR2 FYEKMQ (reference sequence). The junction had 9 bases not matched to a gene; V was cut back by 2 bases and J by 0 bases. The variable domain in full, with the rest retrieved from reference TRBV13 and TRBJ1-1, is AAGVIQSPRHLIKEKRETATLKCYPIPRHDTVYWYQQGPGQDPQFLISFYEKMQSDKGSIPDRFSAQQFSDYHSELNMSSLELGDSALYFCASSLHGSGTVNTEAFFGQGTRLTVV.

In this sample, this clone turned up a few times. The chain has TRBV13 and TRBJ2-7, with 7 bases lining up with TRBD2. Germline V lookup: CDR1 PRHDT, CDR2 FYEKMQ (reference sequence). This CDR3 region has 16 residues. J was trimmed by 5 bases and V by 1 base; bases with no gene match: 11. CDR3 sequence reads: CASSLESWGGMDEQYF. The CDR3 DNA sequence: TGTGCCAGCAGCTTAGAATCGTGGGGGGGGATGGACGAGCAGTACTTC.

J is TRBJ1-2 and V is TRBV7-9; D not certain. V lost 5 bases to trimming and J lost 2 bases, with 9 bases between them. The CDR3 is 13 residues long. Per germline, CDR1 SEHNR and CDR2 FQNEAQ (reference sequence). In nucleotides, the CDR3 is TGTGCCAGCAGCCGAACAGAGAACTATGGCTACACCTTC. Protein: CASSRTENYGYTF. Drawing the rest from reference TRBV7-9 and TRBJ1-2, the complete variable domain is DTGVSQNPRHKITKRGQNVTFRCDPISEHNRLYWYRQTLGQGPEFLTYFQNEAQLEKSRLLSDRFSAERPKGSFSTLEIQRTEQGDSAMYLCASSRTENYGYTFGSGTRLTVV.